What follows is one T cell receptor (beta chain) and its context. The CDR3 runs 16 residues. The V gene's germline CDR1 is DFQATT and CDR2 SNEGSKA (reference sequence). With 1 base removed from V and 6 bases from J, the gap between germline ends came to 21 bases. cDNA came from around 0.54 to 1 ug RNA primed by random hexamers. TCR beta CDR3 was amplified by immunoSEQ multiplex PCR. This amplification extended across 54 Vbeta and 13 Jbeta segments. TCRdb analysed the immunoSEQ multiplex PCR reads with MiXCR anew, one entry per CDR3 protein. The sample has fewer than 250,000 distinct CDR3 sequences, over 85% seen once. This entry belongs to a study of CD8 T cells in Susac syndrome. The study sequenced TCR beta in blood CD8+ and CD4+ T cells. Healthy donors constituted the control group, matched for age and sex. TEMRA cells were FACS-enriched and CD8+ and CD4+ T cells negatively isolated.

This TCR was recovered from a human donor in good health. The sequencing input was CD4+ T cells from PBMCs. The chain has TRBV20-1 and TRBJ2-5; D is tentatively TRBD1 or TRBD2 (6 bases each). DNA of the CDR3: TGCAGTGCTAGAGTCGGGGGATCGGGACAAAGAAAGACCCAGTACTTC. Translating gives CSARVGGSGQRKTQYF.